This TCR beta chain originates from a study of cytomegalovirus exposure and HLA in healthy donors. Study-wide results and limits: Rare TCR sequences predominated, though certain public TCRs were found in many donors.

Turning to this clone: The target antigen is unknown.

V was pared by 4 bases and J by 6 bases, with 10 bases of the junction left unmatched. The CDR3 runs to 15 residues. The germline gives CDR1 SGDLS, CDR2 YYNGEE. TCRdb keeps only in-frame clones here, not all; method: immunoSEQ multiplex PCR. The table includes about 120,000 clones, around 89% detected once. The rearrangement joins TRBV9 to TRBJ1-2, with TRBD1 matching over 9 bases. Sequenced material: PBMCs. The sequence was collected from a woman aged 18 to 35 in good health and CMV-seropositive. The CDR3: CASSTMNRDRDGYTF. CDR3 coding DNA: TGTGCCAGCAGCACTATGAACCGGGACAGGGATGGCTACACCTTC.